The present T cell receptor (beta chain) was sequenced within a study of tumor-infiltrating lymphocytes in primary liver carcinoma. Whole-study results and caveats: A significantly higher top-250-clone fraction was found in tumors than in blood (p = 0.039). Only about 8-25% of top clones appeared in all five tumor regions.

This clonotype was seen many times. Its antigen is undetermined. Making TCR beta cDNA involved approximately 520 ng total RNA and a constant-region primer. Libraries for TCR beta were built through three nested multiplex PCR rounds, which together made up a slightly modified ARM-PCR procedure. TCRdb called the multiplex PCR reads again in MiXCR, with one record for every CDR3 protein. This sample carries more than 55,000 distinct CDR3 sequences, 60% to 85% of them seen once, and the ten largest clones take around 60%. Bulk tissue was left unsorted, and RNA and DNA were co-extracted from about 19-30 mg of it. Resection treated the patients' primary liver carcinoma. Samples were taken from five separate regions (per tumor). The receptor comes from a middle-aged man with primary liver carcinoma and hepatitis B virus infection. Sequenced material: liver tumor tissue from sampling region 2. Regarding subset: tumor region T2, inferior pole.

The CDR3 DNA reads as TGTGCCAGCAGCTCCCAGGGGGAGACCCAGTACTTC. Its translation is CASSSQGETQYF. J is TRBJ2-5 and V is TRBV6-5; TRBD1 is a possible D gene (6 bases). CDR3 size: 12 residues. V lost 6 bases and J lost 5, with 10 bases in between. Germline CDR1 is MNHEY and CDR2 is SVGAGI.